One sample yielded the 4 T cell receptor beta chains listed below, sequenced in a study of shared clonotypes between healthy human individuals. CD45RO-negative CD8 cells positively selected for CCR7 made up the naive population, which excluded terminally differentiated effector memory CD45RA+ cells. The protocol was immunoSEQ multiplex PCR, while the TCRdb copy is restricted to in-frame clones and leaves out a portion. In the table there are under 2,000,000 clones, roughly 95% of which are singletons. Material for sequencing was naive CD8+ T cells sorted from blood. These TCRs come from a man between 18 and 35 years old in good health.

This rearrangement joins TRBV6-1 to TRBJ2-1; 10 bases map to TRBD1. Losses at the gene ends were 3 bases for V and 7 bases for J; bases not matched to a gene: 6. Germline-derived CDR1 and CDR2 are MNHNS and SASEGT. The CDR3 covers 15 residues. CDR3 loop: CASSEEPGQGNEQFF. The DNA for the CDR3 is TGTGCCAGCAGTGAGGAACCGGGACAGGGGAATGAGCAGTTCTTC.

This clone was found once. The rearrangement uses TRBV29-1 and TRBJ2-1, with a weak D call TRBD2 (5 bases). Germline V gene lookup returns CDR1 SQVTM and CDR2 ANQGSEA. The CDR3 loop spans 14 amino acids. Trimming stripped 0 bases from V and 8 bases from J, with 14 bases between. The CDR3 DNA sequence: TGCAGCGTTGAAGATGGGCTCCGGCGGGATGAGCAGTTCTTC. Translated: CSVEDGLRRDEQFF.

V usage is TRBV25-1 and J usage is TRBJ1-2; D unresolved. Deletions cut 3 bases from V and 6 bases from J, with 17 bases between. The CDR3 spans 15 residues. Per the germline V gene, CDR1 is MGHDK and CDR2 is SYGVNS. The chain's CDR3 is CASSDSNSRRDGYTF. In nucleotides, the CDR3 is TGTGCCAGCAGTGATTCGAATAGCCGTCGTGATGGCTACACCTTC.

Remarks on this clone: This sample includes further DNA sequences coding for the same CDR3. V gene TRBV7-9 combines with J gene TRBJ2-7; TRBD1 might be the D (5 bases). Germline V gene sequence: CDR1 SEHNR, CDR2 FQNEAQ (reference sequence). V dropped 5 bases and J dropped 3 bases, with 8 bases sitting between them. This CDR3 is 12 amino acids long. The DNA of the CDR3 is TGTGCCAGCAGCCTTCAGGGCTACGAGCAGTACTTC. It codes for CASSLQGYEQYF.